The 10 T cell receptor beta chains below all came from one sample that was sequenced in a study of control samples from healthy donors and cancer patients. Some clones are missing from TCRdb's copy, which holds only in-frame ones; the method was immunoSEQ multiplex PCR. Altogether around 97,000 clones are present, roughly 91% being singletons, with the ten largest covering about 20%. Sequencing was done on a sample of PBMCs. These receptor sequences come from a man in his fifties or sixties with lung cancer.

In DNA form, the CDR3 reads TGTGCCAGCAGCTGGGGACCTCGGGACACTGAAGCTTTCTTT. Translation: CASSWGPRDTEAFF. The chain uses TRBV5-5 and TRBJ1-1, with D perhaps matching TRBD1 (5 bases). V lost 3 bases and J lost 3, with 12 bases in between. CDR1 is SGHKS and CDR2 is YYEKEE in the germline V gene (reference sequence). The CDR3 extends over 14 amino acids.

The chain joins TRBV6-5 to TRBJ2-1; 8 nucleotides agree with TRBD2. The CDR3 has 15 residues. The V gene's germline CDR1 is MNHEY and CDR2 SVGAGI. J was trimmed by 6 bases and V by 4 bases; bases with no gene match: 8. The CDR3 DNA reads TGTGCCAGCAGTTTACGGACTAGCTTAGGCAATGAGCAGTTCTTC. This gives the protein CASSLRTSLGNEQFF.

The chain is built from TRBV14 and TRBJ2-5, with no clear D. Germline V gene sequence: CDR1 SGHDN, CDR2 FVKESK. Between the trimmed V and J ends, which lost 4 bases and 3 bases, there was a span of 15 bases. This CDR3 is built from 15 residues. Written as DNA, the CDR3 is TGTGCCAGCAGCCCGCAAATAAGAACAAAAGAGACCCAGTACTTC. It specifies CASSPQIRTKETQYF.

The CDR3 region is CASSPMGAQNYGYTF. Written as DNA, the CDR3 is TGTGCCAGCAGCCCGATGGGGGCTCAGAACTATGGCTACACCTTC. This chain joins TRBV3-1 (or the pseudogene TRBV3-2) and TRBJ1-2; D may be TRBD1 (6 bases). Trimming took 4 bases from V and 2 from J, leaving 14 bases between them. The CDR3 sequence is 15 residues long. Germline V gene lookup returns CDR1 LGHDT and CDR2 YNNKEL (reference sequence).

This clone has only one observation. This chain uses TRBV2 with TRBJ2-5; 7 nucleotides match TRBD1. The CDR3 length is 15 residues. Per the germline V gene, CDR1 is SNHLY and CDR2 is FYNNEI. Trimming cost V 5 bases and J 0 bases; bases outside gene matches: 6. The CDR3 coding sequence is TGTGCCAGCAGTAATCAGGGACAGAACCAAGAGACCCAGTACTTC. This gives the protein CASSNQGQNQETQYF.

The J gene is TRBJ1-1, the V gene TRBV19; weak D call: TRBD1 (5 bases). The V and J ends lost 6 bases and 1 base respectively, with 15 bases between them. The CDR3 length is 15 residues. Germline V gene sequence: CDR1 LNHDA, CDR2 SQIVND (reference sequence). The CDR3 reads CASSRPTVTNTEAFF. Here the CDR3 DNA reads TGTGCCAGTAGCAGACCGACAGTTACGAACACTGAAGCTTTCTTT.

The chain combines TRBV4-1 with TRBJ2-5, with TRBD1 identical over 11 bases. CDR1 and CDR2 from the germline V gene are MGHRA and YSYEKL. The length of the CDR3 is 16 residues. V lost 3 bases and J lost 0; bases outside the gene matches: 3. CDR3 DNA sequence: TGCGCCAGCAGCCAGGGACAGGGGGTGTACCAAGAGACCCAGTACTTC. This sequence encodes CASSQGQGVYQETQYF.

The CDR3 DNA is TGTGCCAGCAGCGTAGGTGGAGGAGACTATGGCTACACCTTC. Translation gives CASSVGGGDYGYTF. The V gene is TRBV9, the J gene TRBJ1-2, with D unresolved. CDR3 size: 14 residues. Per germline, CDR1 SGDLS and CDR2 YYNGEE. V lost 0 bases and J 3 bases, leaving 9 bases between the germline ends.

The chain recombines TRBV5-1 with TRBJ2-5; D might be TRBD1 (6 bases). CDR3 length: 16 amino acids. The germline gives CDR1 SGHRS, CDR2 YFSETQ. V was cut by 2 bases and J by 2 bases, with 16 bases left in between. For the CDR3, the DNA is TGCGCCAGCAGCTTTAGTATAAGGCAGGGGCAAGAGACCCAGTACTTC. It codes for CASSFSIRQGQETQYF.

This sequence joins TRBV3-1 (or the pseudogene TRBV3-2) and TRBJ1-4; 8 nucleotides match TRBD1. J was trimmed by 7 bases and V by 4 bases; bases with no gene match: 8. The length of the CDR3 is 15 residues. Germline values: CDR1 LGHDT, CDR2 YNNKEL (reference sequence). CDR3 sequence reads: CASSPLPGQAEKLFF. The CDR3, as DNA: TGTGCCAGCAGCCCCTTACCGGGACAGGCTGAAAAACTGTTTTTT.